Listed below are T cell receptor beta chains from one sample, sequenced in a study of post-analysis software for immune sequencing data. TCRdb re-called the PCR reads with MiXCR, one entry per CDR3 protein. The data contain about half a million distinct CDR3 sequences, roughly 45% of them seen just once; the ten biggest clones take up 12%. Specimen: blood. The origin of the receptors is a girl under 18 with multiple sclerosis. Each CDR3 is given with its conserved first and last residue. The order of the fields is clone size, J gene, D gene, V gene, CDR3 DNA, CDR3 protein. A D gene is named only where the DNA matches it firmly. Rows give clone size only sometimes, using once, few, many, or a class for an expanded clone.

>-|TRBJ2-4|-|TRBV28
TGTGCCAGCAGATGGGGCAGGGCCGCCAAAAACATTCAGTACTTC
CASRWGRAAKNIQYF
>-|TRBJ1-1|-|TRBV6-4
TGTGTCAGCAGTGACGAGGGCGGCACTGAAGCTTTCTTT
CVSSDEGGTEAFF
>-|TRBJ1-1|-|TRBV29-1
TGCAGCGTTTCTGGCATCTGGACTGAAGCTTTCTTT
CSVSGIWTEAFF
>-|TRBJ2-7|TRBD2|TRBV5-1
TGCGCCAGCAGCTATGGGACTAGCGGGAACGAGCAGTACTTC
CASSYGTSGNEQYF
>-|TRBJ2-5|-|TRBV4-2
TGTGCCAGCAGCCAGCAACAGGGTCGCCCTCCGCAAGAGACCCAGTACTTC
CASSQQQGRPPQETQYF
>few|TRBJ2-3|-|TRBV29-1
TGCAGCGTTGGCCAGTATCTTGCAGATACGCAGTATTTT
CSVGQYLADTQYF
>few|TRBJ1-5|-|TRBV12-3/TRBV12-4
TGTGCCAGCAGTTTAGCGAAGAATCAGCCCCAGCATTTT
CASSLAKNQPQHF
>-|TRBJ2-3|-|TRBV20-1
TGCAGTGCACAGAACACAGATACGCAGTATTTT
CSAQNTDTQYF
>-|TRBJ1-4|-|TRBV7-9
TGTGCCAGCAGCTCCCGAGGGGGAGAAAAACTGTTTTTT
CASSSRGGEKLFF
>-|TRBJ2-3|TRBD1|TRBV28
TGTGCCAGCAGTTTCAGGACAGGGCGCACAGATACGCAGTATTTT
CASSFRTGRTDTQYF
>-|TRBJ2-1|TRBD2|TRBV6-5
TGTGCCGGCAGTTACGGTCTAGCGGGAGAAAGTGAGCAGTTCTTC
CAGSYGLAGESEQFF
>-|TRBJ2-3|TRBD1|TRBV6-5
TGTGCCAGCAGTAACCCGGGACAGGGTGGGGCAGATACGCAGTATTTT
CASSNPGQGGADTQYF
>-|TRBJ2-1|-|TRBV28
TGTGCCAGCAGCCTAAACCGGGACCGGCAGTTCTTC
CASSLNRDRQFF
>few|TRBJ2-7|TRBD2|TRBV7-2
TGTGCCAGCAGCCTGATCGGGGCTAGCGGCTACGAGCAGTACTTC
CASSLIGASGYEQYF
>once|TRBJ2-5|TRBD2|TRBV7-8
TGTGCCAGCACCTCTACCGGGACTAGAAAAGAGACCCAGTACTTC
CASTSTGTRKETQYF
>-|TRBJ1-6|TRBD1|TRBV20-1
TGCAGTGCTAGAGCGACAGGGGGTAATTCACCCCTCCACTTT
CSARATGGNSPLHF
>-|TRBJ2-7|TRBD1|TRBV5-1
TGCGCCAGCAGCTTGGCCCGGGACAGGGGGTACGAGCAGTACTTC
CASSLARDRGYEQYF
>once|TRBJ2-1|TRBD2|TRBV4-1
TGCGCCAGCAGCCCCCGAGCGGGAGGTGACTACAATGAGCAGTTCTTC
CASSPRAGGDYNEQFF
>-|TRBJ1-3|-|TRBV12-5
TGTGCTAGTGGTTCGGGACCTGGAAACACCATATATTTT
CASGSGPGNTIYF
>few|TRBJ1-1|TRBD1|TRBV20-1
TGCAGTGCTAGAGACGGGACAGGAATCACTGAAGCTTTCTTT
CSARDGTGITEAFF
>-|TRBJ2-3|TRBD1|TRBV10-3
TGTGCCATCAGTGACCGCCGACAGGGATGGACAGATACGCAGTATTTT
CAISDRRQGWTDTQYF
>-|TRBJ2-7|-|TRBV3-1
TGTGCCAGCAGCCAAGATGTTAGCGGTACCTACGAGCAGTACTTC
CASSQDVSGTYEQYF
>-|TRBJ2-5|-|TRBV5-1
TGCGCCAGCAGCCTAATCGGACAGTTCGGAGAGACCCAGTACTTC
CASSLIGQFGETQYF
>-|TRBJ2-7|-|TRBV7-2
TGTGCCAGCAGCTTAGACTACTCCGAGCAGTACTTC
CASSLDYSEQYF
>-|TRBJ2-3|-|TRBV28
TGTGCCAGCAGTCCTTCAAGGACGCCAGATACGCAGTATTTT
CASSPSRTPDTQYF
>-|TRBJ2-4|-|TRBV7-9
TGTGCCAGCACCTTGGAGGTCGCTTCGGAGCAGTACTTC
CASTLEVASEQYF
>few|TRBJ1-4|-|TRBV7-9
TGTGCCAGCAGCACACCACATTCGTTTGGACTGTTTTTT
CASSTPHSFGLFF
>few|TRBJ1-2|TRBD1|TRBV29-1
TGCAGCGTTGATGCCCAAGACAGGGGAGGTAACTATGGCTACACCTTC
CSVDAQDRGGNYGYTF
>few|TRBJ2-3|-|TRBV6-6
TGCGCCAGCAGGACCGGGACTAGCACAGATACGCAGTATTTT
CASRTGTSTDTQYF
>-|TRBJ2-1|-|TRBV7-9
TGTGCCAGCGGTCCTACCATCGAAAGCGAGCAGTTCTTC
CASGPTIESEQFF
>few|TRBJ1-2|-|TRBV29-1
TGCAGCGTTGAAAACAGGGATGGCTACACCTTC
CSVENRDGYTF
>-|TRBJ2-1|TRBD2|TRBV2
TGTGCCACAGGGGGACTAGCGGGAGGGCCATGGTTCTTC
CATGGLAGGPWFF
>-|TRBJ1-1|-|TRBV3-1
TGTGCCAGCAGCCTAGGGTCCCAAGGGCTCATAGCTTTCTTT
CASSLGSQGLIAFF
>-|TRBJ2-1|-|TRBV14
TGTGCCAGCAGCCGTACAGTGGGTGAGCAGTTCTTC
CASSRTVGEQFF
>-|TRBJ2-1|-|TRBV5-5
TGTGCCAGCAGCTTTTCGGGGTTAACAGATGAGCAGTTCTTC
CASSFSGLTDEQFF
>-|TRBJ2-7|-|TRBV7-9
TGTGCCAGCAGCTCTATAGCGGAGGGGGGAAACTCCTACGAGCAGTACTTC
CASSSIAEGGNSYEQYF